This T cell receptor beta chain was observed in a study of blood T cell dynamics during melanoma immunotherapy. CDR3 length equals 16 residues. Germline V lookup: CDR1 SGHRS, CDR2 YFSETQ. Trimming took 0 bases from V and 1 from J, leaving 13 bases between them. The table came from immunoSEQ multiplex PCR; TCRdb's copy has only in-frame clones and leaves some out. The repertoire holds some 16,000 clones, with over 75% as singletons. Indicated time point: pre-treatment baseline. This chain connects TRBV5-1 to TRBJ1-1; D might be TRBD1 (6 bases). Specimen: blood, collected from a patient treated with checkpoint blockade. This TCR derives from a human donor with melanoma. The CDR3, as DNA: TGCGCCAGCAGCTTGGCCCCCGGGACAACGAACACTGAAGCTTTCTTT. Residues: CASSLAPGTTNTEAFF.